Described below is a single T cell receptor (beta chain) sequence and its context. The data were taken from a study of T cells expressing NK-cell markers. Study details: Seven HCMV-seropositive donors and one seronegative donor made up the eight sequenced donors.

The CDR3 totals 18 residues. Germline CDR1 is SGHTA and CDR2 is FQGNSA. TCRdb reprocessed the 5' RACE reads, with one entry per CDR3 protein and no DNA. The data include 450,000 to 600,000 distinct CDR3 sequences; the top ten clones carry approximately 3.5%. Sequencing used blood T cells: a sorted CD56 or NKG2C T cell subset, CD4+ or CD8+ T cells, or bulk PBMC T cells (not recorded which). This chain joins TRBV7-2 and TRBJ2-1; TCRdb proposes TRBD2, but this gene call is untestable without DNA. This sequence was found in a man aged 18 to 29 in good health. CDR3 loop: CASSALGTSGRFLNEQFF.